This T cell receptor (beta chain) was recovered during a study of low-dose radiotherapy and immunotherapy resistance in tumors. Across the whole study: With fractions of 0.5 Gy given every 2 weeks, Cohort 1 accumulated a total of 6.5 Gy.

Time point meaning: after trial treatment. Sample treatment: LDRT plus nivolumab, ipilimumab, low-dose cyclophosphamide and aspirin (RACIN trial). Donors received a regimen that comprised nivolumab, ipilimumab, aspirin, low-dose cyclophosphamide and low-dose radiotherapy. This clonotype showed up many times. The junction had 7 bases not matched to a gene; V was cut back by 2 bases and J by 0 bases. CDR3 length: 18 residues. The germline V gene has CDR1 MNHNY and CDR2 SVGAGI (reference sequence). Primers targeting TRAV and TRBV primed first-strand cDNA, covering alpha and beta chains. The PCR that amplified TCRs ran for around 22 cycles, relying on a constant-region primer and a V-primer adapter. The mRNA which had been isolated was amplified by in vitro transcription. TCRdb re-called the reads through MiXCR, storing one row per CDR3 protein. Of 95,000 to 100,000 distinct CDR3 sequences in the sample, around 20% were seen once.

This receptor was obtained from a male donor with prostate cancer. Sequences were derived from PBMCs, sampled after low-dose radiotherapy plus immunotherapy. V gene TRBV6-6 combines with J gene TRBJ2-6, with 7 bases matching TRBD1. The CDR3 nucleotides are TGTGCCAGCAGTTACGAGACAGGGTCCTCCTCTGGGGCCAACGTCCTGACTTTC. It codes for CASSYETGSSSGANVLTF.